Shown below are 17 T cell receptor beta chains from a single sample sequenced in a study of T cells after yellow fever vaccination. Using its own MiXCR run on the 5' RACE reads, TCRdb lists one record per CDR3 protein. The table lists roughly 50,000 distinct CDR3 sequences, roughly 7.5% of them singletons, with 28% in the top ten. Sequencing was performed on CD8+ T cells sorted from PBMCs, taken around 14 days after the first yellow fever vaccination. Source of these receptors: a young man who received the YFV17D yellow fever vaccine.

About this clonotype itself: With a much larger clone just one base away, this may be a read error. The chain uses TRBV12-3 or TRBV12-4 and TRBJ2-2; 10 bases fit TRBD1. CDR3 length: 15 amino acids. The CDR3 DNA sequence: TGTGCCAGCAGAGGACAGGGGGTCGACACCTGGGAGCTGTTTTTT. Translated, it gives CASRGQGVDTWELFF.

This clonotype was seen ten or more times. CDR3 sequence (DNA): TGTGCCAGCAGCCACCGAGGGCGGCCCTACGAGCAGTACTTC. Translating it yields CASSHRGRPYEQYF. This chain uses TRBV14 with TRBJ2-7, with D possibly matching TRBD2 (5 bases). This CDR3 spans 14 amino acids. Germline values: CDR1 SGHDN, CDR2 FVKESK. The V gene lost 3 bases and the J gene lost 2 bases, with 11 bases spanning the gap.

On this clonotype: This may be a read error, as it is one base from a much larger clone. This chain joins TRBV20-1 and TRBJ2-3; no definite D call. Germline assignment: CDR1 DFQATT and CDR2 SNEGSKA (reference sequence). V was trimmed by 8 bases and J by 2 bases, leaving 23 bases between them. The CDR3 has 16 amino acids. CDR3 sequence reads: CSPTSFEERVTDTQYF. CDR3 DNA: TGCAGTCCCACGTCGTTTGAGGAAAGGGTCACAGATACGCAGTATTTT.

This clonotype showed up many times. The rearrangement links TRBV4-1 to TRBJ1-2; 7 bases are a match to TRBD1. Unmatched junction bases numbered 4, after V lost 2 bases and J lost 4 bases. The length of the CDR3 is 14 residues. Germline loops: CDR1 MGHRA, CDR2 YSYEKL. In DNA, the CDR3 is TGCGCCAGCAGCCAAACAGGGGTCGGCTATGGCTACACCTTC. Translated, it gives CASSQTGVGYGYTF.

This clonotype has a count of ten or more. CDR3 DNA sequence: TGCAGCGTTGAGTTGGAGGGTACATCCCCCTACGAGCAGTACTTC. Translation: CSVELEGTSPYEQYF. The chain couples TRBV29-1 to TRBJ2-7; D might be TRBD2 (6 bases). Trimming stripped 3 bases from V and 2 bases from J, with 17 bases between. The germline CDR1 and CDR2 sequences are SQVTM and ANQGSEA. The CDR3 sequence is 15 residues long.

The V call is TRBV6-5, the J call TRBJ2-5; no reliable D call. CDR3 length: 14 residues. Trimming removed 6 bases at V and 1 base at J, with 12 bases between. Germline values: CDR1 MNHEY, CDR2 SVGAGI. CDR3 protein: CASRTTAPQETQYF. The CDR3 DNA reads TGTGCCAGCAGAACCACCGCCCCCCAAGAGACCCAGTACTTC.

In regard to this clonotype: One base away lies a much larger clone, so this may be a sequencing read error. The genes are TRBV4-2 and TRBJ2-2, with TRBD1 matching over 10 bases. This CDR3 spans 16 amino acids. Germline lookup yields CDR1 LGHNA and CDR2 YNFKEQ. The CDR3 coding sequence is TGTGCCAGCGGCCAATGGGGACAGGGGAGTACCGGGGAGCTGTTTTTT. It yields the protein CASGQWGQGSTGELFF.

This clonotype was seen repeatedly, ten times or more. The chain recombines TRBV20-1 with TRBJ2-2; D not resolved. Trimming took off 2 bases at V and 1 base at J, with 14 bases between the two ends. Germline CDR1 DFQATT, CDR2 SNEGSKA (reference sequence). This CDR3 has 16 residues. The CDR3 DNA is TGCAGTGCTAGACCTCTCCGGTTGGAGAACACCGGGGAGCTGTTTTTT. This gives the protein CSARPLRLENTGELFF.

This clonotype was counted at least ten times. This chain connects TRBV5-1 to TRBJ2-1; TRBD1 agrees at 8 bases. Germline loops: CDR1 SGHRS, CDR2 YFSETQ. Germline trimming cut 5 bases from V and 0 bases from J; bases unmatched to any gene: 4. This CDR3 is built from 15 residues. The CDR3 sequence: CASSFGTGSYNEQFF. The CDR3 nucleotides are TGCGCCAGCAGTTTCGGGACAGGCTCCTACAATGAGCAGTTCTTC.

This clonotype was counted ten times or more. The genes are TRBV2 and TRBJ2-5, with D perhaps matching TRBD1 (5 bases). This CDR3 comprises 11 residues. Per the germline V gene, CDR1 is SNHLY and CDR2 is FYNNEI. Trimming took 8 bases from V and 4 from J, leaving 8 bases between them. The CDR3 DNA reads TGTGCCAGCCAGGGTTCAGAGACCCAGTACTTC. Encoded protein: CASQGSETQYF. Full variable domain (missing parts from reference TRBV2 and TRBJ2-5): EPEVTQTPSHQVTQMGQEVILRCVPISNHLYFYWYRQILGQKVEFLVSFYNNEISEKSEIFDDQFSVERPDGSNFTLKIRSTKLEDSAMYFCASQGSETQYFGPGTRLLVL.

This clonotype was observed at least ten times. The V and J genes are TRBV4-2 and TRBJ2-1, with D unclear. The V end was cut by 6 bases, the J end by 5 bases, with 8 bases between. The CDR3 contains 12 residues. Germline V CDR1 and CDR2: LGHNA, YNFKEQ. The CDR3 DNA sequence: TGTGCCAGCAGGGACGCGAACAATGAGCAGTTCTTC. Its translation is CASRDANNEQFF.

This clonotype was recorded at least ten times. The gene calls are TRBV4-1 and TRBJ2-7; 11 bases agree with TRBD1. Germline V gives CDR1 MGHRA, CDR2 YSYEKL. V was clipped by 3 bases and J by 6 bases; unmatched bases: 4. This CDR3 region has 14 residues. DNA for the CDR3: TGCGCCAGCAGCCATGGGACAGGGGGACGCGAGCAGTACGTC. Its translation is CASSHGTGGREQYV.

This clonotype appeared many times. This chain uses TRBV7-2 with TRBJ2-3; D ambiguous. The CDR3 extends over 16 amino acids. Germline values: CDR1 SGHTA, CDR2 FQGNSA. Between the trimmed V and J ends, which lost 5 bases and 2 bases, there was a span of 17 bases. The CDR3 DNA follows: TGTGCCAGCAGCCCAATTCCCGGGTTGAACACAGATACGCAGTATTTT. Residues: CASSPIPGLNTDTQYF.

The CDR3 reads CASSLGAEQFF. CDR3 DNA sequence: TGTGCCAGCAGCCTCGGTGCTGAGCAGTTCTTC. V and J are TRBV13 and TRBJ2-1; no clear D. The CDR3 has 11 residues. V was trimmed by 5 bases and J by 9 bases, leaving 8 bases between them. Per the germline V gene, CDR1 is PRHDT and CDR2 is FYEKMQ (reference sequence).

Note on this clonotype: Given a much more abundant clone one base away, this may be a read error. The chain's CDR3 is CASSQGEGFNEELFF. The CDR3 DNA is TGCGCCAGCAGCCAAGGGGAGGGTTTTAATGAAGAACTGTTTTTT. The V and J genes are TRBV4-3 and TRBJ1-4; D uncertain. CDR3 length equals 15 residues. Looked up from germline, CDR1 is LGHNA and CDR2 is YSLEER.

This clonotype was recorded many times. V and J are TRBV2 and TRBJ2-5; TRBD2 aligns across 11 bases. The junction had 1 base not matched to a gene; V was cut back by 4 bases and J by 0 bases. Germline CDR1 is SNHLY and CDR2 is FYNNEI. There are 15 residues in the CDR3. This CDR3 reads CASSGLAGNQETQYF. CDR3 nucleotide sequence: TGTGCCAGCAGTGGACTAGCGGGGAACCAAGAGACCCAGTACTTC.

The table lists this clonotype with many counts. This chain connects TRBV27 to TRBJ2-7, with D perhaps given as TRBD1 or TRBD2 (6 bases each). The CDR3 extends over 14 amino acids. V was pared by 5 bases and J by 5 bases, with 16 bases between. The germline CDR1 and CDR2 sequences are MNHEY and SMNVEV (reference sequence). The chain's CDR3 is CASSPSGAIHEQYF. CDR3 sequence (DNA): TGTGCCAGCAGTCCGTCGGGGGCTATTCACGAGCAGTACTTC.